Following are 20 T cell receptor beta chains from one sample sequenced in a study of shared clonotypes between healthy human individuals. Sequenced by immunoSEQ multiplex PCR; TCRdb stores in-frame clones only, minus some. The data contain millions of clones, over 85% of them singletons. The sequenced material came from naive CD4+ T cells from PBMCs. As for subset: CD45RA+ positively selected. These receptors were taken from a man between 18 and 35 years old in good health. Some clones in this sample may be carry-over from other donors' samples.

The chain carries TRBV27 and TRBJ2-1, with 8 bases that match TRBD2. The ends lost 2 bases at V and 5 bases at J; junction bases unmatched: 5. CDR3 length: 15 residues. The V gene's germline CDR1 is MNHEY and CDR2 SMNVEV (reference sequence). The CDR3 nucleotides are TGTGCCAGCAGTTTAATTAGCGGGATTCACAATGAGCAGTTCTTC. Its protein product is CASSLISGIHNEQFF.

The chain recombines TRBV2 with TRBJ2-1, with D possibly matching TRBD1 (6 bases). Germline CDR1 SNHLY, CDR2 FYNNEI. V was shortened by 10 bases and J by 1 base, with 23 bases between the two germline ends. The CDR3 covers 17 residues. This chain's CDR3 is CAITPGSGGASYNEQFF. The DNA for the CDR3 is TGTGCCATCACTCCCGGGTCTGGGGGCGCGTCCTACAATGAGCAGTTCTTC.

The sample holds one count of this clone. The J gene is TRBJ2-1, the V gene TRBV4-2, with a weak D call TRBD2 (6 bases). The CDR3 consists of 14 residues. Trimming left V 3 bases short and J 10 bases short, with 16 bases between. Germline assignment: CDR1 LGHNA and CDR2 YNFKEQ. CDR3 nucleotides: TGTGCCAGCAGCCAGGACTCCTTTGCGGGAGAGCAGTTCTTC. Translating gives CASSQDSFAGEQFF.

The chain carries TRBV2 and TRBJ1-2; D is possibly TRBD1 (5 bases). The CDR3 contains 12 residues. V dropped 6 bases and J dropped 4 bases, with 9 bases sitting between them. Germline CDR1 reads SNHLY; CDR2 reads FYNNEI. CDR3 sequence reads: CASRGDFYGYTF. The CDR3 DNA reads as TGTGCCAGCAGAGGGGATTTCTATGGCTACACCTTC.

The J gene is TRBJ2-1, the V gene TRBV5-1; D may be TRBD1 (5 bases). Trimming took off 4 bases at V and 0 bases at J, with 11 bases between the two ends. CDR1 and CDR2 (germline): SGHRS, YFSETQ. The CDR3 runs 15 residues. For the CDR3, the DNA is TGCGCCAGCAGCAATCGACAGAGCTCCTACAATGAGCAGTTCTTC. This sequence encodes CASSNRQSSYNEQFF.

V is TRBV5-8 and J is TRBJ2-5, with D unresolved. This CDR3 comprises 15 residues. V was shortened by 2 bases and J by 2 bases, with 13 bases between the two germline ends. The germline gives CDR1 SGHTS, CDR2 YDEGEE. The CDR3 DNA reads TGTGCCAGCAGCTTTTTGATTGGGCAGCAAGAGACCCAGTACTTC. This encodes CASSFLIGQQETQYF.

This rearrangement joins TRBV5-5 to TRBJ2-7; TRBD2 might be the D (5 bases). Trimming stripped 0 bases from V and 0 bases from J, with 10 bases between. This CDR3 has 15 amino acids. Germline V gene data show CDR1 as SGHKS and CDR2 as YYEKEE (reference sequence). CDR3 nucleotides: TGTGCCAGCAGCTTGGGGGCGGGTAGCTCCTACGAGCAGTACTTC. This sequence encodes CASSLGAGSSYEQYF.

The chain links TRBV4-3 to TRBJ2-3; TRBD2 matches at 13 bases. The CDR3 has 20 amino acids. J was trimmed by 0 bases and V by 3 bases; bases with no gene match: 12. Germline CDR1 LGHNA, CDR2 YSLEER. CDR3 DNA: TGCGCCAGCAGCCAGTGGTCGACTAGCGGGAGGTGGGACAGCACAGATACGCAGTATTTT. Encoded protein: CASSQWSTSGRWDSTDTQYF.

The chain couples TRBV5-5 to TRBJ2-7; 8 bases align to TRBD1. In germline, CDR1 is SGHKS, CDR2 YYEKEE (reference sequence). The CDR3 runs to 15 residues. V lost 3 bases to trimming and J lost 2 bases; unmatched junction nucleotides: 7. The CDR3 DNA reads as TGTGCCAGCAGCTCAGCGCCGGGACAGGCCTACGAGCAGTACTTC. The encoded protein is CASSSAPGQAYEQYF.

V and J are TRBV13 and TRBJ1-1, with 8 bases aligning to TRBD1. The CDR3 runs 14 residues. Germline trimming cut 5 bases from V and 1 base from J; bases unmatched to any gene: 3. Germline CDR1 and CDR2: PRHDT and FYEKMQ (reference sequence). In nucleotides, the CDR3 is TGTGCCAGCAGCAACGACAGGGGGAACACTGAAGCTTTCTTT. Translated: CASSNDRGNTEAFF. Complete variable domain (other parts from reference TRBV13 and TRBJ1-1): AAGVIQSPRHLIKEKRETATLKCYPIPRHDTVYWYQQGPGQDPQFLISFYEKMQSDKGSIPDRFSAQQFSDYHSELNMSSLELGDSALYFCASSNDRGNTEAFFGQGTRLTVV.

The genes are TRBV19 and TRBJ2-3; TRBD2 is a possible D gene (6 bases). The CDR3 has 16 residues. Trimming removed 5 bases at V and 0 bases at J, with 15 bases between. CDR1 is LNHDA and CDR2 is SQIVND in the germline V gene (reference sequence). In DNA, the CDR3 is TGTGCCAGTAGTCAGCATAGCGGATCTAGCACAGATACGCAGTATTTT. Protein product: CASSQHSGSSTDTQYF.

This chain joins TRBV2 and TRBJ2-7; 8 bases match TRBD1. In germline, CDR1 is SNHLY, CDR2 FYNNEI. The CDR3 contains 14 residues. After removal of 5 bases from V and 6 bases from J, the junction contained 9 bases not matched to a gene. The chain's CDR3 is CASSLDRVDSEQYF. In DNA form, the CDR3 reads TGTGCCAGCAGTCTGGACAGGGTAGACTCCGAGCAGTACTTC. Drawing the rest from reference TRBV2 and TRBJ2-7, the complete variable domain is EPEVTQTPSHQVTQMGQEVILRCVPISNHLYFYWYRQILGQKVEFLVSFYNNEISEKSEIFDDQFSVERPDGSNFTLKIRSTKLEDSAMYFCASSLDRVDSEQYFGPGTRLTVT.

This chain connects TRBV6-5 to TRBJ1-1; D unresolved. Trimming took 7 bases from V and 6 from J, leaving 15 bases between them. The CDR3 length is 13 residues. In germline, CDR1 is MNHEY, CDR2 SVGAGI. This chain's CDR3 is CASTPPAGAEAFF. The CDR3 region has the DNA TGTGCCAGCACCCCCCCGGCAGGAGCTGAAGCTTTCTTT.

This clone was detected only once. The chain uses TRBV6-6 and TRBJ2-7; TRBD2 is a possible D gene (5 bases). The V gene's germline CDR1 is MNHNY and CDR2 SVGAGI (reference sequence). The CDR3 has 12 residues. The CDR3, as DNA: TGTGTCGCGGGCAGGAGCTCCTACGAGCAGTACTTC. Its translation: CVAGRSSYEQYF.

This sequence joins TRBV28 and TRBJ2-5; 9 nucleotides line up with TRBD2. V was pared by 6 bases and J by 5 bases, with 7 bases of the junction left unmatched. The CDR3 is 14 residues long. Per the germline V gene, CDR1 is MDHEN and CDR2 is SYDVKM. Here the CDR3 DNA reads TGTGCCAGCAGGGGACACGCGGGAGGGGAGACCCAGTACTTC. It specifies CASRGHAGGETQYF.

J is TRBJ2-1 and V is TRBV7-9; tentatively, D is TRBD1 (6 bases). Trimming removed 5 bases from V and 5 bases from J, with 16 bases in between. Germline values: CDR1 SEHNR, CDR2 FQNEAQ (reference sequence). The CDR3 consists of 15 residues. CDR3 sequence: CASSPPGTRDNEQFF. The CDR3 bases are TGTGCCAGCAGCCCCCCCGGGACAAGAGACAATGAGCAGTTCTTC. The full variable domain, its missing parts supplied by reference TRBV7-9 and TRBJ2-1, is DTGVSQNPRHKITKRGQNVTFRCDPISEHNRLYWYRQTLGQGPEFLTYFQNEAQLEKSRLLSDRFSAERPKGSFSTLEIQRTEQGDSAMYLCASSPPGTRDNEQFFGPGTRLTVL.

The rearrangement uses TRBV7-9 and TRBJ2-1; perhaps TRBD1 as D (6 bases). Trimming stripped 4 bases from V and 7 bases from J, with 11 bases between. The CDR3 has 13 amino acids. Germline V gives CDR1 SEHNR, CDR2 FQNEAQ (reference sequence). CDR3 DNA sequence: TGTGCCAGCAGCTCGGACAGCCTTAATGAGCAGTTCTTC. Translated: CASSSDSLNEQFF.

The chain combines TRBV7-3 with TRBJ2-2, with a weak D call TRBD2 (6 bases). CDR1 and CDR2 (germline): SGHTA, FQGTGA. The CDR3 runs 15 residues. Trimming shortened V by 4 bases and J by 2 bases, and 11 bases separated the two germline ends. CDR3 coding DNA: TGTGCCAGCAGCTCGCCGGGACTTAACACCGGGGAGCTGTTTTTT. This codes for CASSSPGLNTGELFF.

The chain combines TRBV18 with TRBJ1-1; D call uncertain. V was clipped by 3 bases and J by 3 bases, with 11 bases between them. CDR1 is KGHSH, CDR2 LQKENI, per germline. CDR3 length: 14 residues. This CDR3 is CASSPLVTDTEAFF. The CDR3 DNA reads TGTGCCAGCTCACCCCTCGTAACGGACACTGAAGCTTTCTTT.

The V gene is TRBV7-2, the J gene TRBJ2-2; possible D gene TRBD2, 5 bases. This CDR3 is 13 amino acids long. The V end was cut by 3 bases, the J end by 8 bases, with 10 bases between. CDR1 and CDR2 from the germline V gene are SGHTA and FQGNSA. The CDR3 sequence is CASSFVGRGELFF. The CDR3 region has the DNA TGTGCCAGCAGCTTTGTGGGGAGAGGGGAGCTGTTTTTT. The full variable domain, in which reference TRBV7-2 and TRBJ2-2 provide the parts outside the CDR3, is GAGVSQSPSNKVTEKGKDVELRCDPISGHTALYWYRQSLGQGLEFLIYFQGNSAPDKSGLPSDRFSAERTGGSVSTLTIQRTQQEDSAVYLCASSFVGRGELFFGEGSRLTVL.